This is a list of T cell receptor beta chains from one sample in a study of T cell changes during pregnancy in multiple sclerosis. Generated by immunoSEQ multiplex PCR, the TCRdb table keeps only in-frame clones and is missing some. Of some 41,000 clones in the sample, about 92% were seen once. The sequenced sample was CD8+ T cells from peripheral blood mononuclear cells, obtained in the first trimester of pregnancy. Receptors were obtained from a female donor with multiple sclerosis, enrolled in a pregnancy study. CDR3s include the opening cysteine and the closing phenylalanine or tryptophan.

TRBV7-3 CASSEVSGSYNEQFF
TRBV9 CASGEGGRDEQYF
TRBV7-9 CASSSNSGGAIRTQYF
TRBV10-3 CALSKRGGQETQYF
TRBV30 CAWSTGFYEQYF
TRBV7-9 CASSLGTSGRGGEQFF
TRBV4-1 CASSQAVQGLPSYEQYF
TRBV2 CASSGTDTGELFF
TRBV4-2 CASSQGVGQGQEPQHF
TRBV30 CAWTGLGYGYTF
TRBV7-8 CASSLGKGRTNEKLFF
TRBV11-3 CASSLSGTGYSNTGELFF
TRBV13 CASSPQGTYEQYF
TRBV10-1 CASSESRVYNEQFF
TRBV27 CASSWGGTEAFF
TRBV7-9 CASSPGLLPISGNTIYF
TRBV7-7 CASSLTAGTSQTQYF
TRBV19 CASSIADRESSEQYF
TRBV4-2 CASSQDSGGGPDEKLFF
TRBV11-3 CASSLLLGAHPTGPYEQYF
TRBV7-6 CASSLSSGGATGELFF
TRBV12-5 CASGSHSGRARGETQYF
TRBV4-3 CASSQESGGAGELFF
TRBV10-3 CAITQRPDFSYEQYF
TRBV11-3 CASSSSSGFPGELFF
TRBV11-2 CASSLVTGRDEKLFF
TRBV6-1 CASSELVRDTQYF
TRBV11-3 CASSLTSGNLNEQFF
TRBV10-1 CASSERQGTEAFF
TRBV30 CAWSFGEITGTEAFF
TRBV19 CASSTRSSGEQYF
TRBV28 CASSSRTEGPYEQYF
TRBV30 CAWRLGAGYTF
TRBV7-9 CASSWPGSTDTQYF
TRBV6-6 CASSYSGGASEQFF